These T cell receptor beta chains were read from a single sample in a study of blood T cell repertoires in COVID-19. The data were produced by immunoSEQ multiplex PCR, yet TCRdb's version contains in-frame clones alone and is incomplete. The sample contains around 70,000 clones, approximately 80% of which appear only once. Source material: peripheral blood. Receptors were obtained from a man aged 55-75 years with acute or convalescent COVID-19. CDR3s include the opening cysteine and the closing phenylalanine or tryptophan. A D gene is named only where the DNA matches it firmly. The size entry is marked missing in some rows and otherwise reads once, few, many or a size class.

v_call	d_call	j_call	clone_size	cdr3_nt	cdr3_aa
TRBV7-2	TRBD2	TRBJ2-5	NA	TGTGCCAGCAGCTTACTAGCGGGGAATCGAGAGACCCAGTACTTC	CASSLLAGNRETQYF
TRBV7-2	TRBD2	TRBJ2-1	NA	TGTGCCAGCAGCTTAGCCCGACTAGCGGGGGGCATGTACAATGAGCAGTTCTTC	CASSLARLAGGMYNEQFF
TRBV6-5	NA	TRBJ2-1	NA	TGTGCCAGCAGTATCGGGGGGCTGCTGTGGAATGAGCAGTTCTTC	CASSIGGLLWNEQFF
TRBV30	TRBD1	TRBJ2-3	NA	TGTGCCTGGAGCCCGGGGAACAGGGGGACAGATACGCAGTATTTT	CAWSPGNRGTDTQYF
TRBV9	TRBD1	TRBJ1-4	once	TGTGCCAGCAGCCCCCAAGGGACAGGTTCGAATGAAAAACTGTTTTTT	CASSPQGTGSNEKLFF
TRBV4-2	NA	TRBJ1-2	NA	TGTGCCAGCAGCCAAGTTCGGACAGCCCCCAGAACCTCAACCTATGGCTACACCTTC	CASSQVRTAPRTSTYGYTF
TRBV6-1	NA	TRBJ2-7	NA	TGTGCCAGCAGTGAAGCTGCAGGGCCTTACGAGCAGTACTTC	CASSEAAGPYEQYF
TRBV4-3	NA	TRBJ1-3	few	TGCGCCAGCAGCCCACAGACGGTAGATGGAAACACCATATATTTT	CASSPQTVDGNTIYF
TRBV5-1	TRBD1	TRBJ1-1	NA	TGCGCCAGCAGCTTGGCGGACAGGGGCGGTCTGAACACTGAAGCTTTCTTT	CASSLADRGGLNTEAFF
TRBV7-9	TRBD1	TRBJ1-1	NA	TGTGCCAGCAGCAGACAGGGAAACACTGAAGCTTTCTTT	CASSRQGNTEAFF
TRBV10-3	NA	TRBJ2-1	NA	TGTGCCTCTGCGATGGGCCCACCCGATGAGCAGTTCTTC	CASAMGPPDEQFF
TRBV5-6	TRBD1	TRBJ2-3	NA	TGTGCCAGCAGGGCGACAGGGAAAGGCACAGATACGCAGTATTTT	CASRATGKGTDTQYF
TRBV24-1	NA	TRBJ2-1	NA	TGTGCCACCAATGGGAGGGGGGCTAGGAATGAGCAGTTCTTC	CATNGRGARNEQFF
TRBV15	TRBD1	TRBJ1-5	NA	TGTGCCACCAGCCCGAGTTCAGGACAGGCCCAGTGGAGCAATCAGCCCCAGCATTTT	CATSPSSGQAQWSNQPQHF
TRBV11-3	TRBD1	TRBJ2-2	NA	TGTGCCAGCAGCGGACAGGGGGTTCCCGGGGAGCTGTTTTTT	CASSGQGVPGELFF
TRBV5-1	NA	TRBJ1-5	NA	TGCGCCAGCAGCTTGGGCCCAGGGAACAATCAGCCCCAGCATTTT	CASSLGPGNNQPQHF
TRBV2	TRBD1	TRBJ1-2	few	TGTGCCAGCAGACGAGACCGGGACAGGGGCGGCTACACCTTC	CASRRDRDRGGYTF
TRBV3-1/TRBV3-2	TRBD1	TRBJ1-5	NA	TGTGCCAGCAGCCAAGGCAGGGGGCCTCAGCCCCAGCATTTT	CASSQGRGPQPQHF
TRBV7-2	TRBD1	TRBJ1-6	NA	TGTGCCAGCAGCTCACAGGGGGCGGGATCACCCCTCCACTTT	CASSSQGAGSPLHF
TRBV5-6	TRBD1	TRBJ2-7	NA	TGTGCCAGCAGCCGCTACGCTCCGGGACAGGGGGCGCAGATGCAGTACTTC	CASSRYAPGQGAQMQYF
TRBV6-5	NA	TRBJ2-2	NA	TGTGCCAGCAGTAGACAGGCTTATGGAACCGGGGAGCTGTTTTTT	CASSRQAYGTGELFF
TRBV6-5	TRBD1	TRBJ1-1	NA	TGTGCCAGCACTAACAGGGGCGCTGAAGCTTTCTTT	CASTNRGAEAFF
TRBV12-5	TRBD1	TRBJ1-5	NA	TGTGCCACTACAGGGGCAGGTCAGCCCCAGCATTTT	CATTGAGQPQHF
TRBV2	NA	TRBJ2-2	NA	TGTGCCACCGCGAACACCGGGGAGCTGTTTTTT	CATANTGELFF
TRBV5-6	NA	TRBJ1-3	NA	TGTGCCAGCAGCTTTGGACAGTCAACTGGAAACACCATATATTTT	CASSFGQSTGNTIYF
TRBV7-8	NA	TRBJ1-3	NA	TGTGCCAGCAGCTTCGGTTCAGGTCTAGCCGGAAACACCATATATTTT	CASSFGSGLAGNTIYF
TRBV6-1	TRBD1	TRBJ1-1	NA	TGTGCCAGCAGTGAAGTGGGGACAGGGAACACTGAAGCTTTCTTT	CASSEVGTGNTEAFF
TRBV9	NA	TRBJ2-7	once	TGTGCCAGCAGCCCACGACTGTGTAGTTACTTC	CASSPRLCSYF
TRBV11-1	NA	TRBJ2-3	NA	TGTGCCAGCAGCTTGGCGGGGCCATCCTCAACAGATACGCAGTATTTT	CASSLAGPSSTDTQYF
TRBV30	NA	TRBJ2-2	NA	TGTGCCTGGAGTGATCATCCCGGGGAGCTGTTTTTT	CAWSDHPGELFF
TRBV6-2/TRBV6-3	TRBD2	TRBJ2-3	NA	TGTGCCAGCAGTTCTAGCGGGGGGCTTTCTAGCACAGATACGCAGTATTTT	CASSSSGGLSSTDTQYF
TRBV5-6	TRBD2	TRBJ2-5	NA	TGTGCCAGCAGCTTGCCGCACGGGGGGGCTGAAGAGACCCAGTACTTC	CASSLPHGGAEETQYF
TRBV9	TRBD1	TRBJ1-2	NA	TGTGCCAGCAGCGTACTGGGACAGGGGGCGTATGGCTACACCTTC	CASSVLGQGAYGYTF
TRBV11-2	NA	TRBJ2-1	NA	TGTGCCAGCAGCTTAGATAGTGAGCAGTTCTTC	CASSLDSEQFF
TRBV25-1	NA	TRBJ1-1	NA	TGTGCCAGCAGTGAGGAGGGGAGGACTGAAGCTTTCTTT	CASSEEGRTEAFF
TRBV3-1/TRBV3-2	NA	TRBJ1-6	few	TGTGCCAGCAGCCAGGAGAACTCCTATAATTCACCCCTCCACTTT	CASSQENSYNSPLHF
TRBV19	NA	TRBJ1-5	NA	TGTGCCAGTAGTATGGTCAGACTTAGCAATCAGCCCCAGCATTTT	CASSMVRLSNQPQHF
TRBV18	NA	TRBJ1-5	NA	TGTGCCAGCTCAAATCTAAGAGATCAGCCCCAGCATTTT	CASSNLRDQPQHF
TRBV14	NA	TRBJ2-1	many	TGTGCCAGCAGCCAAGTGCCGGTCTACAATGAGCAGTTCTTC	CASSQVPVYNEQFF